This entry lists 32 T cell receptor beta chains sequenced from one sample in a study of T cells in Graves' hyperthyroidism and ophthalmopathy. It was RNA transcripts that yielded the amplified TCR beta CDR3 regions. Primed by the HTBI set, a first-round RT-PCR was run on the TCR CDR3. In TCRdb, the multiplex PCR reads were re-called with MiXCR into one record per CDR3 protein. This table has some 620,000 distinct CDR3 sequences, 15% to 20% appearing once. Source material: blood. The origin of the receptors is a woman in her thirties with Graves' hyperthyroidism.

The J gene is TRBJ1-1, the V gene TRBV6-5; 7 positions agree with TRBD1. The J segment lost 9 bases and the V segment lost 4 bases, leaving 5 bases of the junction unmatched. Germline-derived CDR1 and CDR2 are MNHEY and SVGAGI. This CDR3 region has 12 residues. Written as DNA, the CDR3 is TGTGCCAGCAGTTCGGGACAGCCCCAAGCTTTCTTT. This encodes CASSSGQPQAFF.

The sample holds many counts of this clonotype. The chain couples TRBV10-2 to TRBJ2-7; 14 bases map to TRBD2. Germline loops: CDR1 WSHSY, CDR2 SAAADI. The ends lost 2 bases at V and 5 bases at J; junction bases unmatched: 2. This CDR3 has 15 amino acids. CDR3 nucleotide sequence: TGCGCCAGCAGTGAGGGGACTAGCGGGAGAGACGAGCAGTACTTC. This sequence encodes CASSEGTSGRDEQYF.

This clonotype has a handful of counts. The V and J genes are TRBV5-1 and TRBJ1-2; D is ambiguous. The germline gives CDR1 SGHRS, CDR2 YFSETQ. There are 12 residues in the CDR3. The ends were cut back, 0 bases at V and 5 bases at J, with 5 bases in the middle. The CDR3 sequence is CASSLAEYGYTF. CDR3 nucleotide sequence: TGCGCCAGCAGCTTGGCCGAATATGGCTACACCTTC.

There are many counts of this clonotype. The chain recombines TRBV11-2 with TRBJ2-7; the match to TRBD1 covers 7 bases. V lost 5 bases, J lost 1 base, and 11 bases stayed unmatched. The CDR3 covers 16 residues. The germline gives CDR1 SGHAT, CDR2 FQNNGV. The CDR3 DNA reads TGTGCCAGCAGCCCTCAACAGGGGATGAGTTCCTACGAGCAGTACTTC. Translated, it gives CASSPQQGMSSYEQYF.

This clonotype was detected only a few times. V and J are TRBV7-8 and TRBJ1-2; D unresolved. The length of the CDR3 is 17 residues. The V end lost 5 bases, the J end lost 0 bases, and 19 bases lay between the germline ends. Germline-derived CDR1 and CDR2 are SGHVS and FQNEAQ. The CDR3 reads CASSPERALQANYGYTF. In DNA form, the CDR3 reads TGTGCCAGCAGCCCCGAAAGGGCTCTCCAAGCTAACTATGGCTACACCTTC.

The chain uses TRBV18 and TRBJ2-3, with D tentatively TRBD1 (6 bases). Per the germline V gene, CDR1 is KGHSH and CDR2 is LQKENI. The length of the CDR3 is 17 residues. V dropped 1 base and J dropped 0 bases, with 14 bases sitting between them. The CDR3 DNA reads TGTGCCAGCTCACCACGGTCGCGGACAGTTAGCACAGATACGCAGTATTTT. This sequence encodes CASSPRSRTVSTDTQYF.

This clonotype was picked up one time. The chain is built from TRBV18 and TRBJ2-5; weak D call: TRBD2 (6 bases). This CDR3 contains 13 residues. Germline loops: CDR1 KGHSH, CDR2 LQKENI. V lost 3 bases, J lost 9 bases, and 14 bases lay in between. CDR3 residues: CASSPEGSEAQYF. CDR3 nucleotide sequence: TGTGCCAGCTCACCGGAGGGATCGGAGGCCCAGTACTTC.

This clonotype was detected only a few times. The CDR3 protein is CASSLTPLHKMVYGYTF. The DNA for the CDR3 is TGTGCCAGCAGTCTAACTCCACTTCACAAAATGGTGTATGGCTACACCTTC. V usage is TRBV6-1 and J usage is TRBJ1-2; D ambiguous. CDR3 size: 17 residues. The germline CDR1 and CDR2 sequences are MNHNS and SASEGT. V was pared by 5 bases and J by 5 bases, with 24 bases between.

This clonotype was counted a few times. The J gene is TRBJ1-2, the V gene TRBV9; D remains ambiguous. The V end was cut by 5 bases, the J end by 2 bases, with 13 bases between. CDR3 length: 14 amino acids. Germline-derived CDR1 and CDR2 are SGDLS and YYNGEE. The CDR3 loop is CASSNPPGNYGYTF. The DNA for the CDR3 is TGTGCCAGCAGTAACCCACCGGGGAACTATGGCTACACCTTC.

This clonotype was seen at least ten times. The genes are TRBV5-5 and TRBJ1-1; D gene uncertain. Germline CDR1 is SGHKS and CDR2 is YYEKEE (reference sequence). This CDR3 has 13 amino acids. Trimming took 2 bases from V and 6 from J, leaving 11 bases between them. CDR3 loop: CASSFGLNAEAFF. CDR3 bases: TGTGCCAGCAGCTTTGGACTGAATGCTGAAGCTTTCTTT.

This clonotype was counted many times. The genes are TRBV2 and TRBJ1-2, with D tentatively TRBD1 (6 bases). The CDR3 is 13 amino acids. The germline V and J ends were trimmed by 4 bases and 4 bases, with 10 bases remaining between them. Germline lookup yields CDR1 SNHLY and CDR2 FYNNEI. This CDR3 reads CASSAGDIYGYTF. The CDR3 bases are TGTGCCAGCAGTGCCGGGGACATCTATGGCTACACCTTC.

This clonotype was seen at least ten times. The V and J genes are TRBV11-2 and TRBJ2-5, with TRBD1 identical over 7 bases. There are 17 residues in the CDR3. V was clipped by 1 base and J by 7 bases; unmatched bases: 15. Germline lookup yields CDR1 SGHAT and CDR2 FQNNGV. The CDR3 region has the DNA TGTGCCAGCAGCTTAGTAGGGGGCTTTGGTAGCGTGGGGACCCAGTACTTC. Encoded protein: CASSLVGGFGSVGTQYF. The full variable domain, rest sourced from reference TRBV11-2 and TRBJ2-5, is EAGVAQSPRYKIIEKRQSVAFWCNPISGHATLYWYQQILGQGPKLLIQFQNNGVVDDSQLPKDRFSAERLKGVDSTLKIQPAKLEDSAVYLCASSLVGGFGSVGTQYFGPGTRLLVL.

The gene calls are TRBV7-2 and TRBJ2-3; D might be TRBD2 (6 bases). Germline CDR1 and CDR2: SGHTA and FQGNSA. With 4 bases removed from V and 11 bases from J, the gap between germline ends came to 22 bases. The CDR3 has 15 residues. CDR3 loop: CASSWDSPAFSGQYF. CDR3 coding DNA: TGTGCCAGCAGCTGGGACTCCCCGGCCTTTTCGGGGCAGTATTTT.

This clonotype was seen a few times. The J gene is TRBJ2-1, the V gene TRBV9; D is perhaps TRBD2 (6 bases). CDR3 length: 13 amino acids. Germline CDR1 SGDLS, CDR2 YYNGEE. V gave up 0 bases and J gave up 12 bases, with 13 bases separating them. CDR3 protein: CASSVGDSSGQFF. CDR3 sequence (DNA): TGTGCCAGCAGCGTAGGGGACTCCAGTGGGCAGTTCTTC.

In this sample, this clonotype turned up many times. This chain joins TRBV10-3 and TRBJ2-1; 12 bases are shared with TRBD2. In germline, CDR1 is ENHRY, CDR2 SYGVKD. The CDR3 is 17 residues long. The V and J ends lost 5 bases and 0 bases, in that order; junction bases with no gene match: 5. The CDR3 DNA reads as TGTGCCATCAGTTCCGGGACTAGCGGGCCCTCCTACAATGAGCAGTTCTTC. Its protein is CAISSGTSGPSYNEQFF.

The CDR3 protein is CASSFDRRNQPQHF. CDR3 DNA: TGTGCCAGCAGCTTTGACCGGCGAAATCAGCCCCAGCATTTT. The chain employs TRBV7-8 and TRBJ1-5; the D is unclear. V lost 3 bases and J lost 4, with 10 bases in between. This CDR3 is 14 amino acids long. Germline CDR1 SGHVS, CDR2 FQNEAQ.

This chain joins TRBV20-1 and TRBJ1-2, with a weak D call TRBD1 (5 bases). Trimming stripped 0 bases from V and 7 bases from J, with 15 bases between. Germline V gene lookup returns CDR1 DFQATT and CDR2 SNEGSKA (reference sequence). The CDR3 length is 14 residues. CDR3 protein: CSARDQGGNLGYTF. CDR3 nucleotide sequence: TGCAGTGCTAGAGATCAGGGAGGGAACCTTGGCTACACCTTC.

This clonotype was seen at least ten times. This rearrangement joins TRBV2 to TRBJ1-1; D unresolved. This CDR3 has 15 residues. CDR1 and CDR2 (germline): SNHLY, FYNNEI. Trimming left V 6 bases short and J 0 bases short, with 14 bases between. CDR3 sequence (DNA): TGTGCCAGCAGGCCACAAGAAAACTTGAACACTGAAGCTTTCTTT. This gives the protein CASRPQENLNTEAFF.

The chain employs TRBV19 and TRBJ2-3; 12 positions agree with TRBD2. Germline V lookup: CDR1 LNHDA, CDR2 SQIVND (reference sequence). V lost 4 bases, J lost 4 bases, and 9 bases stayed unmatched. The CDR3 extends over 17 amino acids. CDR3 region: CASSTQTSGSRADTQYF. DNA for the CDR3: TGTGCCAGTAGTACCCAGACTAGCGGGAGTCGGGCAGATACGCAGTATTTT.

This clonotype has more than one count but fewer than ten. The genes are TRBV9 and TRBJ2-3; D unresolved. The V gene lost 0 bases and the J gene lost 0 bases, with 11 bases spanning the gap. The CDR3 runs 16 residues. The germline V gene has CDR1 SGDLS and CDR2 YYNGEE. In nucleotides, the CDR3 is TGTGCCAGCAGCGTAGTTGGGTCTGGGAGCACAGATACGCAGTATTTT. Its translation is CASSVVGSGSTDTQYF.

This clonotype was recorded at least ten times. This chain joins TRBV28 and TRBJ2-7, with TRBD2 as a possible D gene (8 bases). From germline, CDR1 is MDHEN and CDR2 SYDVKM. This CDR3 is 17 amino acids long. Trimming cost V 2 bases and J 2 bases, with 19 bases left between them. Written as DNA, the CDR3 is TGTGCCAGCAGTTTAGGCCGGGGGGGACAGTATACCTACGAGCAGTACTTC. Translated: CASSLGRGGQYTYEQYF.

This clonotype has only a few counts. This chain uses TRBV12-3 or TRBV12-4 with TRBJ2-7; D remains unclear. V was cut by 7 bases and J by 0 bases, with 13 bases left in between. The CDR3 length is 14 residues. In DNA, the CDR3 is TGTGCCAGCAATATGAGCCCCGCCTCCTACGAGCAGTACTTC. Translating gives CASNMSPASYEQYF.

This clonotype was picked up many times. This chain joins TRBV18 and TRBJ2-7, with D perhaps TRBD1 (6 bases). The germline V gene has CDR1 KGHSH and CDR2 LQKENI. The CDR3 is 14 residues long. The V and J ends lost 2 bases and 5 bases respectively, with 13 bases between them. Here the CDR3 reads CASSPWATGNEQYF. DNA for the CDR3: TGTGCCAGCTCACCATGGGCGACAGGCAACGAGCAGTACTTC.

In this sample, this clonotype turned up many times. The chain combines TRBV11-2 with TRBJ2-7; the D gene is possibly TRBD2 (5 bases). The CDR3 spans 15 residues. V was trimmed by 1 base and J by 3 bases, leaving 13 bases between them. Germline CDR1 is SGHAT and CDR2 is FQNNGV. The CDR3 protein is CASSLVGVSGYEQYF. In nucleotides, the CDR3 is TGTGCCAGCAGCTTAGTCGGGGTTTCCGGCTACGAGCAGTACTTC.

This clonotype was seen a few times. The V and J genes are TRBV29-1 and TRBJ2-3; 12 positions agree with TRBD2. CDR1 SQVTM and CDR2 ANQGSEA come from the germline V gene. Trimming at V came to 3 bases and at J to 0 bases, leaving 13 bases not matched to a gene. This CDR3 has 19 residues. Here the CDR3 reads CSVDGLAGGNIPSTDTQYF. The CDR3 bases are TGCAGCGTTGATGGGCTAGCGGGAGGGAACATCCCGAGCACAGATACGCAGTATTTT.

This clonotype was recorded many times. The chain employs TRBV12-3 or TRBV12-4 and TRBJ2-7; 8 nucleotides match TRBD2. V dropped 4 bases and J dropped 5; count of bases not matched to a gene: 7. The CDR3 runs 14 residues. This CDR3 reads CASSSAGVSHEQYF. Written as DNA, the CDR3 is TGTGCCAGCAGTTCAGCGGGAGTATCCCACGAGCAGTACTTC.

On this clonotype: An end of the junction does not agree with germline; a read error may underlie this. This chain links TRBV6-1 with TRBJ1-6, with D hard to call. The CDR3 loop spans 13 amino acids. CDR1 is MNHNS and CDR2 is SASEGT in the germline V gene. CDR3 DNA sequence: TGTGCCAGCAATGAATGGGTCAATTCACCCCTCCACTTT. Residues: CASNEWVNSPLHF.

This clonotype was found many times. V usage is TRBV20-1 and J usage is TRBJ1-1; no reliable D call. The V and J ends lost 0 bases and 0 bases respectively, with 11 bases between them. This CDR3 is 15 amino acids long. CDR1 and CDR2 (germline): DFQATT, SNEGSKA (reference sequence). The CDR3 DNA sequence: TGCAGTGCTAGAGATCAAAGGCGGGTGAACACTGAAGCTTTCTTT. Translated: CSARDQRRVNTEAFF.

The gene calls are TRBV6-1 and TRBJ2-3, with 7 bases identical to TRBD1. Germline loops: CDR1 MNHNS, CDR2 SASEGT. The CDR3 totals 14 residues. V lost 8 bases and J lost 3; bases outside the gene matches: 8. The CDR3 coding sequence is TGTGCCAGCGCTCGACAGGGATTGACAGATACGCAGTATTTT. Translating gives CASARQGLTDTQYF.

Concerning this clonotype itself: Possible read error: a much larger clone is one base away. This chain connects TRBV20-1 to TRBJ2-7, with D possibly TRBD2 on 6 matching bases. The CDR3 has 14 residues. The germline V gene encodes CDR1 DFQATT and CDR2 SNEGSKA (reference sequence). CDR3: CSAAFGGSSYEHYF. In DNA, the CDR3 is TGCAGTGCTGCATTCGGGGGAAGCTCCTACGAGCATTACTTC.

This clonotype has at least ten counts. The chain joins TRBV3-1 to TRBJ2-5, with TRBD2 matching 8 bases. The length of the CDR3 is 15 residues. Unmatched junction bases numbered 10, after V lost 5 bases and J lost 5 bases. Germline CDR1 reads LGHDT; CDR2 reads YNNKEL (reference sequence). For the CDR3, the DNA is TGTGCCAGCAGCGTAACCGGGACTAGGATTGAGACCCAGTACTTC. Its translation is CASSVTGTRIETQYF.

This clonotype was seen repeatedly, ten times or more. The chain recombines TRBV11-2 with TRBJ2-3, with no clear D. Germline V gene sequence: CDR1 SGHAT, CDR2 FQNNGV. Trimming shortened V by 4 bases and J by 4 bases, and 9 bases separated the two germline ends. The CDR3 contains 13 residues. The DNA of the CDR3 is TGTGCCAGCAGCTCTATATGGGCAGATACGCAGTATTTT. It specifies CASSSIWADTQYF.